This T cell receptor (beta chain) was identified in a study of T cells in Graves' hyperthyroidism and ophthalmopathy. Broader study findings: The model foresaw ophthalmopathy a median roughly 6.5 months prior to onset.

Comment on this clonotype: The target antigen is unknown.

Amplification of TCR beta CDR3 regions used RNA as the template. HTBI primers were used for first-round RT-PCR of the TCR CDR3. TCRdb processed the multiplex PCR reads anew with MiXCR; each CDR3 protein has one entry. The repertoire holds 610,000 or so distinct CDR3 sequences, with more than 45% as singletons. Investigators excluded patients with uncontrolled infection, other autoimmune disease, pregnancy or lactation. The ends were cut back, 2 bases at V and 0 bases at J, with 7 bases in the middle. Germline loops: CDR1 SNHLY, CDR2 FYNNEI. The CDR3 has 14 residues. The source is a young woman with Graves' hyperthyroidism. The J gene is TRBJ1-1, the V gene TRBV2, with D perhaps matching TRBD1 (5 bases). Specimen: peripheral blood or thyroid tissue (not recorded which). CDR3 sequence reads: CASSETRVNTEAFF. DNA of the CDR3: TGTGCCAGCAGTGAAACCAGGGTGAACACTGAAGCTTTCTTT.